This T cell receptor beta chain was profiled in a study of cytomegalovirus exposure and HLA in healthy donors. Germline V gene sequence: CDR1 MGHDK, CDR2 SYGVNS. Trimming cost V 10 bases and J 5 bases; bases outside gene matches: 11. The CDR3 sequence is 14 residues long. Amplification used 60 Vbeta primers and 13 Jbeta primers. Sequencing was performed with immunoSEQ multiplex PCR; in TCRdb, only in-frame clones are kept and a portion is missing. The sample records approximately 160,000 clones, 75% to 85% being singletons. Regarding this clone: Its matching antigen is unknown.

Study observations and caveats: Another analysis was done later, and it associated roughly 15,000 TCR beta sequences with HLA alleles at 0.05 false discovery rate. There were around 160 TCR beta chains listed as cytomegalovirus-associated.

The chain links TRBV25-1 to TRBJ2-7, with 10 bases that match TRBD1. This receptor was taken from a man in his thirties or forties in good health and CMV-seropositive. The specimen sequenced was PBMCs. The chain's CDR3 is CATQPGQGTNEQYF. The CDR3 DNA reads as TGTGCCACACAACCGGGACAGGGGACCAACGAGCAGTACTTC.